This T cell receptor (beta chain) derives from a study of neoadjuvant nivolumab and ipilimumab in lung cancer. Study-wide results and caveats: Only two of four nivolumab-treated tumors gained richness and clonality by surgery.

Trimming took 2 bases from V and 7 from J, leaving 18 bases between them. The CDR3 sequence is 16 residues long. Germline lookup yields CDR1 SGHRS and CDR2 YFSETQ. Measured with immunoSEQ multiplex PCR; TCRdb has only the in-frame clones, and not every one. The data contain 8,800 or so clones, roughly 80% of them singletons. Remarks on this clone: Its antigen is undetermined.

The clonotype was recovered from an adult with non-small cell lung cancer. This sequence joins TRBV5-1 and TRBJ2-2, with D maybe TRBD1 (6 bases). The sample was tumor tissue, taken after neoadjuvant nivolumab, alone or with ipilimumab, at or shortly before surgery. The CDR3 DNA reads TGCGCCAGCAGCTTCAGGGGTTTGGCGGCGGGCGGGGAGCTGTTTTTT. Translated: CASSFRGLAAGGELFF.